This T cell receptor beta chain was sequenced during a study of T cell changes during pregnancy in multiple sclerosis. Germline loops: CDR1 SNHLY, CDR2 FYNNEI. The CDR3 spans 16 residues. The ends were cut back, 5 bases at V and 8 bases at J, with 21 bases in the middle. TCRdb's table, derived via immunoSEQ multiplex PCR, lists solely in-frame clones and lacks some. The table records 85,000 to 90,000 clones, 90% to 95% of them present only once. The source of this sequence is a female donor in good health, enrolled as a control in a pregnancy study. This specimen consisted of peripheral blood, obtained after pregnancy. V usage is TRBV2 and J usage is TRBJ1-4; the D is unclear. This chain's CDR3 is CASSIRRWRVNEKLFF. CDR3 nucleotide sequence: TGTGCCAGCAGTATCCGAAGGTGGAGGGTCAACGAAAAACTGTTTTTT. Full variable domain (rest looked up from reference TRBV2 and TRBJ1-4): EPEVTQTPSHQVTQMGQEVILRCVPISNHLYFYWYRQILGQKVEFLVSFYNNEISEKSEIFDDQFSVERPDGSNFTLKIRSTKLEDSAMYFCASSIRRWRVNEKLFFGSGTQLSVL.